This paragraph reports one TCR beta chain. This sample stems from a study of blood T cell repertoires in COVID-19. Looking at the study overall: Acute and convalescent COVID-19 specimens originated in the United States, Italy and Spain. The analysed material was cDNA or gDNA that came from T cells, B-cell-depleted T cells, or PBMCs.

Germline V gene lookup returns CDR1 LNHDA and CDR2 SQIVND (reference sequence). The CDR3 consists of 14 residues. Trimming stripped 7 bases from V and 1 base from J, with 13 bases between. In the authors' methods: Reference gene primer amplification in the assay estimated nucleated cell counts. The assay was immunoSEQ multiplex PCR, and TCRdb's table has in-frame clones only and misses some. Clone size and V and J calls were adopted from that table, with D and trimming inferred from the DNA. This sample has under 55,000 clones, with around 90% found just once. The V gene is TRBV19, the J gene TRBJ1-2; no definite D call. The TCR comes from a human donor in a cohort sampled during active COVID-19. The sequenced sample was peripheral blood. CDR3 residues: CASTPVGGNYGYTF. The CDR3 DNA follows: TGTGCCAGTACCCCGGTCGGCGGTAACTATGGCTACACCTTC.